This T cell receptor beta chain was obtained from a study of regulatory T cells in long-lasting Graves disease. Investigators prepared the TCR beta libraries by applying iRepertoire HTBI primers and Arm-PCR of CDR3 regions. TCRdb called the multiplex PCR reads again in MiXCR, with one record for every CDR3 protein. The sample has 450,000 to 700,000 distinct CDR3 sequences; roughly 12% are singletons. Germline CDR1 and CDR2: SGHNT and YENEEA. The length of the CDR3 is 16 residues. The J segment lost 2 bases and the V segment lost 5 bases, leaving 7 bases of the junction unmatched. The time point here: newly diagnosed GD, antithyroid drugs for less than 3 months. Scientists built the TCR library using RNA that was extracted from PBMCs. This clonotype was counted at least ten times. The sample was also reused in another study, on T cells in Graves' hyperthyroidism and ophthalmopathy.

This rearrangement joins TRBV11-3 to TRBJ2-5; TRBD2 aligns across 11 bases. This sample comprised peripheral blood mononuclear cells (PBMCs), obtained at new diagnosis, from a patient treated with antithyroid drugs. This clonotype originated in a young man with Graves disease. The CDR3 spells CASSPGLAEVQETQYF. CDR3 coding DNA: TGTGCCAGCAGCCCGGGACTAGCGGAGGTACAAGAGACCCAGTACTTC.